The rows below give T cell receptor beta chains drawn from one sample of a study of T cell responses to AZD1222 COVID-19 vaccine. The method was immunoSEQ multiplex PCR; TCRdb's version includes in-frame clones alone and lacks a portion of them. The table shows about 90,000 clones, with just over 85% occurring only once. Material: peripheral blood, obtained on day 0 of MenACWY control vaccination. The receptor source for this set is an adult in good health. Each CDR3 is given with its conserved first and last residue. The D gene is left open where the match is weak. Size is omitted from some rows. Given values are once, few, many or a class for expanded clones.

J: TRBJ1-5
D: NA
size: NA
V: TRBV7-2
CDR3: CASSSRRHQPQHF
DNA: TGTGCCAGCAGCTCTAGACGACATCAGCCCCAGCATTTT

J: TRBJ1-6
D: NA
size: NA
V: TRBV6-2/TRBV6-3
CDR3: CASSNLGRSAHF
DNA: TGTGCCAGCAGTAACCTTGGACGGTCCGCCCACTTT

J: TRBJ1-4
D: NA
size: few
V: TRBV6-6
CDR3: CASSYGVPIEKLFF
DNA: TGTGCCAGCAGTTACGGTGTCCCCATCGAAAAACTGTTTTTT

J: TRBJ2-3
D: NA
size: NA
V: TRBV7-6
CDR3: CASSLTYGDTQYF
DNA: TGTGCCAGCAGCTTAACGTACGGAGATACGCAGTATTTT

J: TRBJ1-6
D: TRBD1
size: NA
V: TRBV3-1/TRBV3-2
CDR3: CASRQGASSPLHF
DNA: TGTGCCAGCAGACAGGGGGCAAGTTCACCCCTCCACTTT

J: TRBJ1-6
D: NA
size: NA
V: TRBV2
CDR3: CASSTTGFRSPLHF
DNA: TGTGCCAGCAGTACCACAGGGTTCCGATCACCCCTCCACTTT

J: TRBJ2-7
D: TRBD1
size: NA
V: TRBV29-1
CDR3: CSGAGQGYEQYF
DNA: TGCAGCGGCGCGGGACAGGGCTACGAGCAGTACTTC

J: TRBJ1-2
D: TRBD1
size: NA
V: TRBV7-6
CDR3: CASSRDRDPNYGYTF
DNA: TGTGCCAGCAGCCGCGACAGGGACCCTAACTATGGCTACACCTTC

J: TRBJ1-4
D: NA
size: NA
V: TRBV6-1
CDR3: CASSDKGRNEKLFF
DNA: TGTGCCAGCAGTGACAAGGGGAGAAATGAAAAACTGTTTTTT

J: TRBJ1-4
D: NA
size: NA
V: TRBV18
CDR3: CASSPVTGNNEKLFF
DNA: TGTGCCAGCTCACCCGTCACAGGGAATAATGAAAAACTGTTTTTT

J: TRBJ2-3
D: TRBD2
size: NA
V: TRBV11-1
CDR3: CASSFGSGGAEDTQYF
DNA: TGTGCCAGCAGCTTTGGTAGCGGGGGGGCGGAAGATACGCAGTATTTT

J: TRBJ1-4
D: NA
size: NA
V: TRBV11-3
CDR3: CASSLASGRSNEKLFF
DNA: TGTGCCAGCAGCTTAGCTTCGGGACGGTCCAATGAAAAACTGTTTTTT

J: TRBJ1-2
D: NA
size: NA
V: TRBV30
CDR3: CAWSYRVNYGYTF
DNA: TGTGCCTGGAGCTACAGGGTGAACTATGGCTACACCTTC

J: TRBJ2-7
D: TRBD2
size: NA
V: TRBV5-3
CDR3: CARSRGGPYEQYF
DNA: TGTGCCAGAAGCCGCGGGGGGCCCTACGAGCAGTACTTC

J: TRBJ1-3
D: TRBD1
size: NA
V: TRBV4-1
CDR3: CASSAGGSGNTIYF
DNA: TGCGCCAGCAGCGCAGGGGGCTCTGGAAACACCATATATTTT

J: TRBJ1-2
D: NA
size: NA
V: TRBV12-3/TRBV12-4
CDR3: CATSGYTF
DNA: TGTGCGACCAGCGGCTACACCTTC

J: TRBJ1-2
D: NA
size: NA
V: TRBV18
CDR3: CASSPGTVFYGYTF
DNA: TGTGCCAGCTCACCTGGGACTGTGTTCTATGGCTACACCTTC

J: TRBJ1-6
D: NA
size: NA
V: TRBV19
CDR3: CASSKMESPYNSPLHF
DNA: TGTGCCAGTAGTAAAATGGAATCACCCTATAATTCACCCCTCCACTTT

J: TRBJ1-1
D: NA
size: NA
V: TRBV29-1
CDR3: CSVLPGQQNTEAFF
DNA: TGCAGCGTTCTACCGGGACAACAGAACACTGAAGCTTTCTTT

J: TRBJ2-2
D: TRBD2
size: few
V: TRBV7-2
CDR3: CASSLGRTSGHTGELFF
DNA: TGTGCCAGCAGCTTAGGGAGGACTAGCGGACACACCGGGGAGCTGTTTTTT

J: TRBJ2-1
D: NA
size: NA
V: TRBV29-1
CDR3: CSVDRYNEQFF
DNA: TGCAGCGTTGACAGGTACAATGAGCAGTTCTTC

J: TRBJ2-2
D: TRBD2
size: NA
V: TRBV9
CDR3: CASSRLAGAFTGELFF
DNA: TGTGCCAGCAGTCGACTAGCGGGGGCTTTCACCGGGGAGCTGTTTTTT

J: TRBJ1-1
D: NA
size: NA
V: TRBV6-6
CDR3: CASSYTNTEAFF
DNA: TGTGCCAGCAGTTACACGAACACTGAAGCTTTCTTT

J: TRBJ1-4
D: TRBD1
size: NA
V: TRBV25-1
CDR3: CASSDATGGRNEKLFF
DNA: TGTGCCAGCAGTGATGCAACAGGGGGCCGGAATGAAAAACTGTTTTTT

J: TRBJ1-2
D: TRBD1
size: NA
V: TRBV30
CDR3: CAWSVLGQGVGYTF
DNA: TGTGCCTGGAGTGTACTAGGGCAGGGGGTCGGCTACACCTTC

J: TRBJ1-1
D: NA
size: NA
V: TRBV30
CDR3: CAWSVLVGGAGSGAFF
DNA: TGTGCCTGGAGTGTACTGGTGGGAGGGGCCGGGAGCGGAGCTTTCTTT

J: TRBJ2-3
D: NA
size: NA
V: TRBV30
CDR3: CAWRQTTSLSNTQYF
DNA: TGTGCCTGGAGGCAGACCACCTCCCTTTCTAATACGCAGTATTTT

J: TRBJ1-5
D: NA
size: NA
V: TRBV7-8
CDR3: CASSLGRGGQPQHF
DNA: TGTGCCAGCAGCTTAGGCAGGGGAGGACAGCCCCAGCATTTT

J: TRBJ1-1
D: NA
size: NA
V: TRBV5-4
CDR3: CASSIVNTEAFF
DNA: TGTGCCAGCAGCATTGTGAACACTGAAGCTTTCTTT

J: TRBJ1-3
D: TRBD1
size: NA
V: TRBV3-1/TRBV3-2
CDR3: CASSRDSSGNTIYF
DNA: TGTGCCAGCAGCCGGGACAGCTCTGGAAACACCATATATTTT

J: TRBJ2-1
D: NA
size: NA
V: TRBV5-1
CDR3: CASSRGESNEQFF
DNA: TGCGCCAGCAGCCGGGGCGAATCCAATGAGCAGTTCTTC

J: TRBJ1-6
D: NA
size: NA
V: TRBV6-5
CDR3: CASSYKRSSPLHF
DNA: TGTGCCAGCAGTTATAAACGTAGCTCACCCCTCCACTTT

J: TRBJ1-1
D: NA
size: NA
V: TRBV3-1/TRBV3-2
CDR3: CASSQERQGKKNTEAFF
DNA: TGTGCCAGCAGCCAAGAAAGGCAGGGGAAAAAGAACACTGAAGCTTTCTTT

J: TRBJ2-1
D: NA
size: NA
V: TRBV7-9
CDR3: CASSLVNEQFF
DNA: TGTGCCAGCAGCTTAGTCAATGAGCAGTTCTTC

J: TRBJ2-1
D: TRBD1
size: few
V: TRBV9
CDR3: CASSVGQDRGHEQFF
DNA: TGTGCCAGCAGCGTAGGGCAAGACAGGGGCCATGAGCAGTTCTTC

J: TRBJ1-2
D: TRBD1
size: NA
V: TRBV6-5
CDR3: CASSADRGNYGYTF
DNA: TGTGCCAGCAGCGCGGACAGGGGAAACTATGGCTACACCTTC

J: TRBJ1-1
D: NA
size: NA
V: TRBV12-3/TRBV12-4
CDR3: CASSLGGLTEAFF
DNA: TGTGCCAGCAGTTTGGGGGGGCTTACTGAAGCTTTCTTT

J: TRBJ2-3
D: NA
size: NA
V: TRBV5-1
CDR3: CASSQGPDTQYF
DNA: TGCGCCAGCAGCCAAGGCCCAGATACGCAGTATTTT

J: TRBJ1-5
D: NA
size: few
V: TRBV2
CDR3: CASSEQGNDQPQHF
DNA: TGTGCCAGCAGTGAACAGGGGAACGACCAGCCCCAGCATTTT

J: TRBJ2-1
D: NA
size: NA
V: TRBV6-2/TRBV6-3
CDR3: CASSSGQAYNEQFF
DNA: TGTGCCAGCAGTTCAGGGCAGGCCTACAATGAGCAGTTCTTC

J: TRBJ1-3
D: TRBD1
size: NA
V: TRBV9
CDR3: CASSSGTGAGNTIYF
DNA: TGTGCCAGCAGCTCCGGGACAGGGGCGGGAAACACCATATATTTT

J: TRBJ1-6
D: NA
size: NA
V: TRBV6-4
CDR3: CASSDGGADSPLHF
DNA: TGTGCCAGCAGCGACGGGGGGGCAGACTCACCCCTCCACTTT

J: TRBJ1-2
D: NA
size: NA
V: TRBV10-3
CDR3: CAISSRQTLNYGYTF
DNA: TGTGCCATCAGTAGCCGACAGACCCTTAACTATGGCTACACCTTC

J: TRBJ2-1
D: TRBD1
size: NA
V: TRBV5-1
CDR3: CASSGGTGGPYNEQFF
DNA: TGCGCCAGCAGCGGAGGGACAGGGGGTCCCTACAATGAGCAGTTCTTC